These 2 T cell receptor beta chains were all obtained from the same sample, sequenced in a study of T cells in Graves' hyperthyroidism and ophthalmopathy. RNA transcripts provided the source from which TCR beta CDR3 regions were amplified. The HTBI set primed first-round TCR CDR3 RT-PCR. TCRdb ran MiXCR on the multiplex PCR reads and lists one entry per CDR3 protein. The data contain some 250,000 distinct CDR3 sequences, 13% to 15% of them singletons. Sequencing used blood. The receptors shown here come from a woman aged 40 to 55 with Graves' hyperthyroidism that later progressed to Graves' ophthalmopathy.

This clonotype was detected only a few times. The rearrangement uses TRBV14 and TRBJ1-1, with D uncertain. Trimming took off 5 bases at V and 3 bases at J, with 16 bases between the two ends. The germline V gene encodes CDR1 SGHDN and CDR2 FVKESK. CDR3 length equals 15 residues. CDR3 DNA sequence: TGTGCCAGCAGCTTCCATACCGACGGTGACACTGAAGCTTTCTTT. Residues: CASSFHTDGDTEAFF. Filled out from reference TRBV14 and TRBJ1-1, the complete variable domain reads EAGVTQFPSHSVIEKGQTVTLRCDPISGHDNLYWYRRVMGKEIKFLLHFVKESKQDESGMPNNRFLAERTGGTYSTLKVQPAELEDSGVYFCASSFHTDGDTEAFFGQGTRLTVV.

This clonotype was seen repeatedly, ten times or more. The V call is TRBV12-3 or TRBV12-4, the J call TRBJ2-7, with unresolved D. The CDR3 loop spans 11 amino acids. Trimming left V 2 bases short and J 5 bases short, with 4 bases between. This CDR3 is CASSLTDEQYF. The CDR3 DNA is TGTGCCAGCAGTTTAACTGACGAGCAGTACTTC.